Following are 10 T cell receptor beta chains from one sample sequenced in a study of OX40 agonist ivuxolimab in advanced cancers. The method was immunoSEQ multiplex PCR; TCRdb's version includes in-frame clones alone and lacks a portion of them. This sample yields 30,000 to 40,000 clones, of which roughly 90% are seen a single time; around a tenth belongs to the top ten. The sequencing used CD4+ or CD8+ T cells sorted from blood, collected in a trial of the OX40 agonist ivuxolimab. The receptors shown here come from an adult with an advanced solid tumor such as melanoma, head and neck, liver or kidney cancer.

CDR3 in amino acids: CASSEMGGGPQETQYF. The CDR3 coding sequence is TGTGCCAGCAGTGAAATGGGGGGCGGACCTCAAGAGACCCAGTACTTC. J is TRBJ2-5 and V is TRBV6-1; D may be TRBD1 or TRBD2 (6 bases each). V was clipped by 2 bases and J by 2 bases, with 15 bases between them. The V gene's germline CDR1 is MNHNS and CDR2 SASEGT. This CDR3 contains 16 residues.

This chain links TRBV6-5 with TRBJ1-1; D remains ambiguous. Germline V gene data show CDR1 as MNHEY and CDR2 as SVGAGI. This CDR3 has 11 residues. The V end was cut by 8 bases, the J end by 4 bases, with 8 bases between. The CDR3 nucleotides read TGTGCCAGCCGCACACCCACTGAAGCTTTCTTT. Protein product: CASRTPTEAFF.

CDR3: CASSFVWGNKGTEAFF. The CDR3 region has the DNA TGTGCCAGCAGCTTTGTATGGGGCAATAAGGGCACTGAAGCTTTCTTT. The rearrangement links TRBV7-2 to TRBJ1-1; a possible D gene is TRBD1 (5 bases). This CDR3 spans 16 amino acids. Trimming stripped 3 bases from V and 4 bases from J, with 18 bases between. Germline V gives CDR1 SGHTA, CDR2 FQGNSA.

The CDR3 DNA is TGTGCCAGCAGCGTAAATACAGATACGCAGTATTTT. Residues: CASSVNTDTQYF. The chain employs TRBV9 and TRBJ2-3; D not resolved. Germline values: CDR1 SGDLS, CDR2 YYNGEE. The germline V and J ends were trimmed by 1 base and 3 bases, with 3 bases remaining between them. The CDR3 loop spans 12 amino acids.

This sequence joins TRBV27 and TRBJ2-5; D may correspond to TRBD1 or TRBD2 (6 bases each). V was shortened by 5 bases and J by 9 bases, with 13 bases between the two germline ends. CDR1 MNHEY and CDR2 SMNVEV come from the germline V gene (reference sequence). This CDR3 has 12 residues. CDR3 in DNA: TGTGCCAGCAGTAGATCGAGGGGGGCCCAGTACTTC. It is translated as CASSRSRGAQYF.

As concerns this clone: In the same sample, other DNA sequences code for this CDR3. As DNA, the CDR3 is TGTGCCAGAAGCTTGGGTTTGAGGCCTAAGCGTACCATATATTTT. Protein sequence: CARSLGLRPKRTIYF. V usage is TRBV5-3 and J usage is TRBJ1-3; D ambiguous. TRBV5-3 is an open reading frame whose function is uncertain. The CDR3 has 15 amino acids. The V end lost 0 bases, the J end lost 10 bases, and 17 bases lay between the germline ends.

V is TRBV6-4 and J is TRBJ2-3, with D possibly TRBD1 on 6 matching bases. V lost 3 bases and J 0 bases, leaving 13 bases between the germline ends. Germline loops: CDR1 MRHNA, CDR2 SNTAGT. The CDR3 consists of 16 residues. CDR3 sequence (DNA): TGTGCCAGCAGTGAGGGGGCTAGCTTTAGCACAGATACGCAGTATTTT. Encoded protein: CASSEGASFSTDTQYF.

This clone was detected once. The chain employs TRBV19 and TRBJ2-5; 9 nucleotides match TRBD1. This CDR3 comprises 15 residues. V lost 5 bases, J lost 5 bases, and 9 bases stayed unmatched. In germline, CDR1 is LNHDA, CDR2 SQIVND (reference sequence). The CDR3 DNA reads as TGTGCCAGTAGTCCCGGACAGGGGTGGGGGGAGACCCAGTACTTC. Protein sequence: CASSPGQGWGETQYF. The entire variable domain, with the rest obtained from reference TRBV19 and TRBJ2-5, is as follows: DGGITQSPKYLFRKEGQNVTLSCEQNLNHDAMYWYRQDPGQGLRLIYYSQIVNDFQKGDIAEGYSVSREKKESFPLTVTSAQKNPTAFYLCASSPGQGWGETQYFGPGTRLLVL.

V and J are TRBV9 and TRBJ2-1; D remains ambiguous. Per the germline V gene, CDR1 is SGDLS and CDR2 is YYNGEE. The CDR3 runs to 12 residues. V was trimmed by 2 bases and J by 8 bases, leaving 8 bases between them. This CDR3 is CASSVSLDEQFF. DNA for the CDR3: TGTGCCAGCAGCGTTTCGTTGGATGAGCAGTTCTTC.

J is TRBJ2-2 and V is TRBV28; no clear D gene. CDR3 length equals 15 residues. The germline gives CDR1 MDHEN, CDR2 SYDVKM. The V end lost 4 bases, the J end lost 1 base, and 10 bases lay between the germline ends. The DNA of the CDR3 is TGTGCCAGCAGTTCCTCCGCATTGAACACCGGGGAGCTGTTTTTT. This gives the protein CASSSSALNTGELFF.